The present T cell receptor beta chain was sequenced within a study of blood T cell repertoires in COVID-19 (TCRdb year 2020). Looking at the study overall: Samples from collaborators originated in the United States, Italy and Spain and spanned both the acute and convalescent phases of COVID-19. Nearly every sample came with metadata listing a de-identified subject ID, COVID-19 status, age in years and sex. The material from the prospective study consisted of cDNA or gDNA derived from T cells, B-cell-depleted T cells, or PBMCs. Subjects who had been exposed to COVID-19, were actively infected with it, or had recovered from it provided the deeply sampled blood TCRbeta repertoires that made up the dataset. HLA class I and class II types, where available, came from metadata supplied by the sample provider rather than from assay-based typing. The repertoires were released in a freely available public database intended as a resource for research on the immune response to SARS-CoV-2. Samples came from the ongoing ImmuneRACE study (first 160 participants) plus 1,254 subjects from 6 global collaborators.

In the prospective study, participants were about 18 to 100 years old, resided in about two dozen geographic areas of the United States, and were enrolled through a virtual design. Cohort assignment in the prospective study relied on participant-reported clinical history from a screening survey and a study questionnaire. Recovered participants in ImmuneRACE Cohort 3 were defined by two consecutive negative NP/OP PCR tests, clearance by a healthcare professional, or resolution of symptoms. Each participant in the prospective study had whole blood, serum and a nasopharyngeal or oropharyngeal swab collected by mobile phlebotomists. Prospective study participants could optionally give additional blood draws and questionnaires over an approximately 2-month period. Before DNA extraction, blood samples from the prospective study were shipped at room temperature or frozen. The immunoSEQ Assay, a bias-controlled multiplex PCR, was used to amplify TCRbeta CDR3 regions from genomic DNA. In the paper's pipeline: The number of nucleated cells in each sample was estimated by amplification of reference gene primers within the assay. To quantify the absolute abundance of each unique TCRbeta CDR3 rearrangement, sequence reads were collapsed and filtered. Productive Simpson clonality was computed per sample as the square root of Simpson's diversity index over productive rearrangements. This is the immuneACCESS table as TCRdb keeps it, with only in-frame sequences that have V and J called. A part of the clones is gone; compared with another copy, unresolved V genes explain less than half, and the rest is unexplained. V and J calls and clone size come straight from that table; D and trimming were deduced from the DNA. In all, the sample holds some 350,000 clones, and around nine tenths of those were seen once. The ten biggest clones cover around 5% of the sample.

What the authors observed across the whole study: The amount of clinical and demographic metadata varied by source and participant and was provided uncurated.

A remark on this clone: Its antigen is not yet known. The record has no base qualities; no much larger clone is one base away.

The sequence came from a man aged 25 to 40 who had recovered from COVID-19. The sequenced sample was PBMCs or T cells enriched from blood (not recorded which).

The bases are TGTGCCAGCAGCCAGGCCCCGTCCTCGACTTACAATGAGCAGTTCTTC. The encoded protein is CASSQAPSSTYNEQFF. The chain is made from TRBV3-1 (or the pseudogene TRBV3-2) and TRBJ2-1; too little of a D gene remains to name it. CDR1 and CDR2 (LGHDT, YNNKEL) derive from the germline V gene (reference sequence). Trimming takes 3 bases from V and 4 bases from J, and the germline ends sit 16 bases apart. The CDR3 spans 16 residues, from the cysteine through the phenylalanine. Here the CDR3 DNA is all that survives: 48 bases in frame from base 1.